This T cell receptor (beta chain) was found in a study of shared clonotypes between healthy human individuals. Findings and caveats of the study: Sequencing depth was expected to influence donor clonotype sharing.

The authors loaded 150 to 250 ng DNA, 25,000 to 30,000 T cell genomes, into sorted-subset replicate PCRs. Sequenced by immunoSEQ multiplex PCR; TCRdb stores in-frame clones only, minus some. The sample lists 2,500,000 or so clones, roughly 90% occurring once. With regard to this clone: Its specificity is not known.

The germline V gene has CDR1 SGHVS and CDR2 FNYEAQ. The CDR3 runs to 14 residues. Trimming took off 5 bases at V and 1 base at J, with 8 bases between the two ends. Donors included only healthy HIV-negative adults lacking recent acute infections or vaccinations. The material sequenced was naive CD4+ T cells from PBMCs. The subset is: CD45RA+ positively selected. This TCR derives from a man between 18 and 29 years old in good health. Some clones in this sample may be carry-over from other donors' samples. This chain uses TRBV7-6 with TRBJ1-4; D may be TRBD1 (5 bases). CDR3 region: CASSRGVTNEKLFF. The DNA of the CDR3 is TGTGCCAGCAGCCGAGGGGTAACTAATGAAAAACTGTTTTTT.